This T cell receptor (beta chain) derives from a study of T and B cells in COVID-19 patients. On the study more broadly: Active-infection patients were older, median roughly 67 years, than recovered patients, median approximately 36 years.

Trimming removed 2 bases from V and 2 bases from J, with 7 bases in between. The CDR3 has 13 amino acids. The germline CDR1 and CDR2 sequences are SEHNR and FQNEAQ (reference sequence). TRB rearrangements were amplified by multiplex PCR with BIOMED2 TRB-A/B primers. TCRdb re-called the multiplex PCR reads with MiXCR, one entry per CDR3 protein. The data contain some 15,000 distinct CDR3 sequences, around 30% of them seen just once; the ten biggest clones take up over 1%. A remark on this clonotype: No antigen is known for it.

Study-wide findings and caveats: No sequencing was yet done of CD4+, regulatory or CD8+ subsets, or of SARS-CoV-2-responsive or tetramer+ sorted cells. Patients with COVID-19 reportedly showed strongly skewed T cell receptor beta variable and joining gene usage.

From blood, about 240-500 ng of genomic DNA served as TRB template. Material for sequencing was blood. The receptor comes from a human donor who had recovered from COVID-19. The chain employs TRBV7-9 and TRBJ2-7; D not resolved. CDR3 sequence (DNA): TGTGCCAGCAGCTTAAGTGATACCTACGAGCAGTACTTC. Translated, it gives CASSLSDTYEQYF.